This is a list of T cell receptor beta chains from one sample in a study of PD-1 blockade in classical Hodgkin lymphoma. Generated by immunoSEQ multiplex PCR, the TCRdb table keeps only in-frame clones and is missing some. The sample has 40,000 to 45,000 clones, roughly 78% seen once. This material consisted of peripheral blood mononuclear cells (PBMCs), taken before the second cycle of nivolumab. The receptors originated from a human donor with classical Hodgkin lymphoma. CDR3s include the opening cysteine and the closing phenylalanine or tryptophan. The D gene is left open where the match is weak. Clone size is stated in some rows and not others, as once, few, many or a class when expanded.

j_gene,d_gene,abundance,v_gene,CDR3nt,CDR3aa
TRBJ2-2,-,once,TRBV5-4,TGTGCCAGCAGCCCGGAGGCGTCTTTACCACCCGGGGAGCTGTTTTTT,CASSPEASLPPGELFF
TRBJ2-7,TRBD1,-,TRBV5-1,TGCGCCAGCAGCCTCCGTCCGGGACAGGGGGATTACGAGCAGTACTTC,CASSLRPGQGDYEQYF
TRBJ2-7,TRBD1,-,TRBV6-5,TGTGCCACCGTGCGACAGGGTGGATACGAGCAGTACTTC,CATVRQGGYEQYF
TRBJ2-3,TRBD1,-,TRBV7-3,TGTGCCAGCAGCCCCGGGACAGGGAACACAGATACGCAGTATTTT,CASSPGTGNTDTQYF
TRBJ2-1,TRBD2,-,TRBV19,TGTGCCAGTAGTATAGAGCTAGCGGGAGGGCCGGAGAATGAGCAGTTCTTC,CASSIELAGGPENEQFF
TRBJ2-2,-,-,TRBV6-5,TGTGCCAGCAGTTACTCAGGGGTTGACACCGGGGAGCTGTTTTTT,CASSYSGVDTGELFF
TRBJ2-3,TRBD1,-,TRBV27,TGTGCCAGCAGTTTAGGAGTTGACAGGGGCACAGATACGCAGTATTTT,CASSLGVDRGTDTQYF
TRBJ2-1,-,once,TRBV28,TGTGCCAGCAGTTTCGAGCATGAGCAGTTCTTC,CASSFEHEQFF
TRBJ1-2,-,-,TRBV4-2,TGTGCCAGCAGCCAAGAAAGGGGGGGGTATGGCTACACCTTC,CASSQERGGYGYTF
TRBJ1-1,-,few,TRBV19,TGTGCCAGTAGTTATGTGGGCACTGAAGCTTTCTTT,CASSYVGTEAFF
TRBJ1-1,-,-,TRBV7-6,TGTGCCAGCAGCTTAGATATCACACCTAATGAAGCTTTCTTT,CASSLDITPNEAFF
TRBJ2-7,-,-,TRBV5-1,TGCGCCAGCAGCTTTGGGGCTGCCTACGAGCAGTACTTC,CASSFGAAYEQYF
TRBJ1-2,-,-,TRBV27,TGTGCCAGCAGCCCACAGTCCTATTATGGCTACACCTTC,CASSPQSYYGYTF
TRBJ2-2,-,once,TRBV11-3,TGTGCCAGCAGCTCCTCGCGGTCCACCGGGGAGCTGTTTTTT,CASSSSRSTGELFF
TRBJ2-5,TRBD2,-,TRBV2,TGTGCCAGCAGTGAGCTAGCGGGGGGGCAGTACTTC,CASSELAGGQYF
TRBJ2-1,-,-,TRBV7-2,TGTGCCAGCAGCTGGGGACTCGCGAACAATGAGCAGTTCTTC,CASSWGLANNEQFF
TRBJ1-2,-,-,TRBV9,TGTGCCAGCAGCGGCGACCGGGGGTACTATGGCTACACCTTC,CASSGDRGYYGYTF
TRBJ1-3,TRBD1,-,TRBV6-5,TGTGCCAGCAGTTACGGTGGGACAGTGGGAAACACCATATATTTT,CASSYGGTVGNTIYF
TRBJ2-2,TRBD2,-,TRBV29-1,TGCAGCGTTGATTGGGAGGGGAACACCGGGGAGCTGTTTTTT,CSVDWEGNTGELFF
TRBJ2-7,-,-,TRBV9,TGTGCCAGCAGCGTAGGGGGTGGCTCCCGAAGCTCCGAGCAGTACTTC,CASSVGGGSRSSEQYF
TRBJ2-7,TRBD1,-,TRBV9,TGTGCCAGCAGCGGGAGACAGGGGGCGGACGAGCAGTACTTC,CASSGRQGADEQYF
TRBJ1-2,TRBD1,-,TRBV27,TGTGCCAGCAGTGGGACAGCCTCCCTTGAGGGCTACACCTTC,CASSGTASLEGYTF
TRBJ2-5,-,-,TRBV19,TGTGCCAGTAGTAAAGGTAACCAAGAGACCCAGTACTTC,CASSKGNQETQYF
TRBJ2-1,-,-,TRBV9,TGTGCCAGCCAAAGCTTAGGGGCGGGCAGCTCCTACAATGAGCAGTTCTTC,CASQSLGAGSSYNEQFF
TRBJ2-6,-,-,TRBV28,TGTGCCAGCAGTTATGTTTGGGGGCTTAACTCTGGGGCCAACGTCCTGACTTTC,CASSYVWGLNSGANVLTF
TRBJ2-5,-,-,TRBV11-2,TGTGCCAGCAGCGTTAGGCTGCGGGAACAAGAGACCCAGTACTTC,CASSVRLREQETQYF
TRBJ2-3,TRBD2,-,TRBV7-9,TGTGCCAGCAGCCCCCCCAGCGGGAGGGCAGATACGCAGTATTTT,CASSPPSGRADTQYF
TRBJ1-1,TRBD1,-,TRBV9,TGTGCCAGCAGCGTAGCGAGACAGGGGAACACTGAAGCTTTCTTT,CASSVARQGNTEAFF